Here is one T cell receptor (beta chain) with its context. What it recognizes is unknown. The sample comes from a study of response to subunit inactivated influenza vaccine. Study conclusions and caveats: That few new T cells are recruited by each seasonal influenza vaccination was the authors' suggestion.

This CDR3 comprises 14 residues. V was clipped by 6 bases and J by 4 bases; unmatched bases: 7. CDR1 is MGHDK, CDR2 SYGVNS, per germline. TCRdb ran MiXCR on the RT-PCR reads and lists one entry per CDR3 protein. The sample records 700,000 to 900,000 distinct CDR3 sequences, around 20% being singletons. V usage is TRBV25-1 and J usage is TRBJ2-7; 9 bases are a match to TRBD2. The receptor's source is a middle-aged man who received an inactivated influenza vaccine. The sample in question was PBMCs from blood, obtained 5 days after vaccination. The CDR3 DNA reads TGTGCCAGCAGGAATAGCGGGGGCTATTACGAGCAGTACTTC. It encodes CASRNSGGYYEQYF.